Sequencing of this TCR beta chain was carried out in a study of B cell selection in AIRE deficiency. Study-wide results and caveats: Of about 4,000 shared Treg TCRbeta sequences, 30% to 40% were healthy-only, approximately 9% patient-only.

The CDR3 consists of 13 residues. Germline CDR1 SGHNT, CDR2 YYREEE (reference sequence). V lost 4 bases, J lost 8 bases, and 13 bases lay in between. Notes on this clone: Its specificity is unknown.

Sorted regulatory T cells were CD4-positive, CD25-high and CD127-low or negative. Profiling relied on immunoSEQ multiplex PCR, and the TCRdb table lists in-frame clones only, not all of them. The sample comprises around 26,000 clones, 92% of which are singletons, and approximately 1.1% rests with the top ten. The sample was CD4+CD25+ Tregs sorted from PBMCs. The clonotype originates from a human donor in good health. V and J are TRBV5-4 and TRBJ1-3; possible D gene TRBD1, 5 bases. The CDR3 spells CASSPATADTIYF. The CDR3 coding sequence is TGTGCCAGCAGCCCGGCGACAGCGGACACCATATATTTT. The variable domain in full, with the rest retrieved from reference TRBV5-4 and TRBJ1-3, is ETGVTQSPTHLIKTRGQQVTLRCSSQSGHNTVSWYQQALGQGPQFIFQYYREEENGRGNFPPRFSGLQFPNYSSELNVNALELDDSALYLCASSPATADTIYFGEGSWLTVV.